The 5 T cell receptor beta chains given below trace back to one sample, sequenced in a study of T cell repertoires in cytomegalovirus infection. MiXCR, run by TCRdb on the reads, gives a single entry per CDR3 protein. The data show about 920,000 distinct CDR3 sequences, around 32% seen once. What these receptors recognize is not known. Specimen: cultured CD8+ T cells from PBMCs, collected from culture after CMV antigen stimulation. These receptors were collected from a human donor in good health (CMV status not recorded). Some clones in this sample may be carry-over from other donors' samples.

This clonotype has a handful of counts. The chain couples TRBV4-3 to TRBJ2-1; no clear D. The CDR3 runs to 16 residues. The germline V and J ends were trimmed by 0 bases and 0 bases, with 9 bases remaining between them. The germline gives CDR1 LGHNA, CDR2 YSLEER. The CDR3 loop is CASSQDHQSSYNEQFF. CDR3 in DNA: TGCGCCAGCAGCCAAGATCACCAGAGCTCCTACAATGAGCAGTTCTTC.

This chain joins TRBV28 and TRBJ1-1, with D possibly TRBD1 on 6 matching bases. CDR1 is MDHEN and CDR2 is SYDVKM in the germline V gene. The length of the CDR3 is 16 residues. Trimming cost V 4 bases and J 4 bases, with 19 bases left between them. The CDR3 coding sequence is TGTGCCAGCAGTTGGGGTGTCTACAGGGAGAGCACTGAAGCTTTCTTT. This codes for CASSWGVYRESTEAFF.

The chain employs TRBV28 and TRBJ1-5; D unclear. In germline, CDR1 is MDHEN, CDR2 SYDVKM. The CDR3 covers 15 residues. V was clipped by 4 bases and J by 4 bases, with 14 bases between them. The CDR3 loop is CASSSATVWNQPQHF. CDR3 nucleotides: TGTGCCAGCAGTTCCGCGACCGTATGGAATCAGCCCCAGCATTTT.

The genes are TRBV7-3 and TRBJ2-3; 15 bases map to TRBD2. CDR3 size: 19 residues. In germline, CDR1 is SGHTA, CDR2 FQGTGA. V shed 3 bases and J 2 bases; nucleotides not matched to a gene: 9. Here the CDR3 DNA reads TGTGCCAGCAGCTTGGGACTAGCGGGGGGAGAACGATACACAGATACGCAGTATTTT. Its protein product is CASSLGLAGGERYTDTQYF.

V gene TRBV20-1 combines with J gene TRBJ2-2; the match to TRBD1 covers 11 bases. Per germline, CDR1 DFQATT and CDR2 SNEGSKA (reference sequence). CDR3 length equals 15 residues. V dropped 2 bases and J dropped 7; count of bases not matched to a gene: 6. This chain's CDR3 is CSARPDRGLIGELFF. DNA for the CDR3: TGCAGTGCTAGACCGGACAGGGGGCTTATCGGGGAGCTGTTTTTT.